These 9 T cell receptor beta chains came from one sample sequenced in a study of blood T cell repertoires in COVID-19. The protocol was immunoSEQ multiplex PCR, while the TCRdb copy is restricted to in-frame clones and leaves out a portion. The sample lists around 160,000 clones, 85% to 90% occurring once. Sequenced input: PBMCs or T cells enriched from blood (not recorded which). These receptors were obtained from a woman between 25 and 40 years old with acute COVID-19.

The chain has TRBV28 and TRBJ1-5, with TRBD1 matching 8 bases. Losses at the gene ends were 4 bases for V and 4 bases for J; bases not matched to a gene: 3. The CDR3 is made up of 14 amino acids. CDR1 is MDHEN and CDR2 is SYDVKM in the germline V gene. Here the CDR3 DNA reads TGTGCCAGCAGTTCCTACAGGGGGAATCAGCCCCAGCATTTT. It yields the protein CASSSYRGNQPQHF.

V usage is TRBV18 and J usage is TRBJ2-5; 7 bases are a match to TRBD1. Germline assignment: CDR1 KGHSH and CDR2 LQKENI. The CDR3 spans 13 residues. The V and J ends lost 6 bases and 5 bases, in that order; junction bases with no gene match: 6. This CDR3 reads CASSHRGSETQYF. In DNA, the CDR3 is TGTGCCAGCTCGCACAGGGGTTCGGAGACCCAGTACTTC.

V gene TRBV15 combines with J gene TRBJ1-1; 8 bases line up with TRBD1. This CDR3 contains 15 residues. With 1 base clipped from V and 6 bases from J, the junction kept 7 bases outside the gene matches. The germline gives CDR1 LNHNV, CDR2 YYDKDF (reference sequence). The CDR3 bases are TGTGCCACCAGCAGAGCGGGACAGGCCCTAGCTGAAGCTTTCTTT. Its translation: CATSRAGQALAEAFF.

The rearrangement links TRBV10-2 to TRBJ2-1, with 8 bases matching TRBD1. The CDR3 totals 15 residues. Germline V lookup: CDR1 WSHSY, CDR2 SAAADI. With V trimmed by 6 bases and J by 4 bases, 8 bases remained unmatched. The CDR3 spells CASRIGTGLYNEQFF. The CDR3 DNA sequence: TGCGCCAGCAGAATAGGGACAGGTTTATACAATGAGCAGTTCTTC.

V is TRBV28 and J is TRBJ1-1, with a weak D call TRBD1 (5 bases). This CDR3 is built from 14 residues. Per germline, CDR1 MDHEN and CDR2 SYDVKM. Deletions cut 5 bases from V and 3 bases from J, with 13 bases between. In DNA, the CDR3 is TGTGCCAGCAGTATTCCTCAGGGTTACACTGAAGCTTTCTTT. It translates to CASSIPQGYTEAFF.

V gene TRBV27 combines with J gene TRBJ1-1; tentatively, D is TRBD1 (5 bases). With 1 base removed from V and 7 bases from J, the gap between germline ends came to 10 bases. Germline CDR1 and CDR2: MNHEY and SMNVEV (reference sequence). CDR3 size: 13 residues. The CDR3 DNA reads TGTGCCAGCAGTTTATACCAGGGCGGTGAAGCTTTCTTT. Amino acid sequence: CASSLYQGGEAFF.

The rearrangement uses TRBV6-6 and TRBJ1-1, with D possibly being TRBD1 (5 bases). Germline-derived CDR1 and CDR2 are MNHNY and SVGAGI (reference sequence). Trimming took off 0 bases at V and 0 bases at J, with 11 bases between the two ends. The CDR3 has 16 residues. Here the CDR3 DNA reads TGTGCCAGCAGTTACTCGACGGGGGAGATGAACACTGAAGCTTTCTTT. Its protein is CASSYSTGEMNTEAFF.

This chain's CDR3 is CASSQPGQGNEKLFF. CDR3 sequence (DNA): TGCGCCAGCAGCCAGCCGGGACAGGGAAATGAAAAACTGTTTTTT. The chain carries TRBV4-1 and TRBJ1-4; 9 bases align to TRBD1. V dropped 3 bases and J dropped 5; count of bases not matched to a gene: 4. Germline V lookup: CDR1 MGHRA, CDR2 YSYEKL. CDR3 length: 15 residues.

The chain uses TRBV6-6 and TRBJ1-4; the D gene is possibly TRBD1 (5 bases). Germline V CDR1 and CDR2: MNHNY, SVGAGI (reference sequence). CDR3 size: 14 residues. V gave up 6 bases and J gave up 4 bases, with 12 bases separating them. The CDR3 coding sequence is TGTGCCAGCAGCCGAGGACACGGTAATGAAAAACTGTTTTTT. Amino acid sequence: CASSRGHGNEKLFF.